The 24 T cell receptor beta chains below all came from one sample that was sequenced in a study of T-cell memory formation after mild COVID-19. TCRdb processed the 5' RACE reads anew with MiXCR; each CDR3 protein has one entry. The profile shows 150,000 to 200,000 distinct CDR3 sequences, roughly 15% of them singletons. Sequenced: PBMCs or a T cell subset sorted from them (not recorded which). The receptors were sampled from an adult woman who had mild COVID-19 (a few samples of this study predate the infection). Cell type and time point are not known.

The V gene is TRBV20-1, the J gene TRBJ2-1; TRBD2 matches 7 bases. The CDR3 is made up of 13 amino acids. From germline, CDR1 is DFQATT and CDR2 SNEGSKA (reference sequence). CDR3 in amino acids: CSVRGGAGYEQFF. The CDR3 nucleotides are TGCAGCGTGCGAGGAGGAGCGGGGTATGAGCAGTTCTTC.

This clonotype was counted between two and nine times. The gene calls are TRBV12-3 or TRBV12-4 and TRBJ1-2, with D unclear. The CDR3 runs to 15 residues. V was pared by 0 bases and J by 1 base, with 9 bases between. The CDR3 here is CASSLAYQDNYGYTF. For the CDR3, the DNA is TGTGCCAGCAGTTTAGCGTATCAGGATAACTATGGCTACACCTTC.

The V call is TRBV5-1, the J call TRBJ2-5, with unresolved D. The CDR3 has 13 residues. Germline lookup yields CDR1 SGHRS and CDR2 YFSETQ. Trimming shortened V by 3 bases and J by 0 bases, and 6 bases separated the two germline ends. The CDR3 spells CASSSPYQETQYF. The CDR3, as DNA: TGCGCCAGCAGCTCCCCGTACCAAGAGACCCAGTACTTC.

This clonotype was seen ten or more times. This sequence joins TRBV7-3 and TRBJ2-5; the match to TRBD1 covers 8 bases. This CDR3 comprises 13 residues. V shed 5 bases and J 5 bases; nucleotides not matched to a gene: 4. Germline V gene lookup returns CDR1 SGHTA and CDR2 FQGTGA. The DNA for the CDR3 is TGTGCCAGCAGCCCGACAGGGGATGAGACCCAGTACTTC. Translated, it gives CASSPTGDETQYF.

This chain joins TRBV4-3 and TRBJ2-3, with D maybe TRBD1 (5 bases). This CDR3 is 13 amino acids long. From germline, CDR1 is LGHNA and CDR2 YSLEER. Trimming shortened V by 1 base and J by 8 bases, and 10 bases separated the two germline ends. The CDR3: CASSQARVGTQYF. CDR3 bases: TGCGCCAGCAGCCAAGCCAGGGTTGGTACGCAGTATTTT.

This clonotype has more than one count but fewer than ten. The genes are TRBV20-1 and TRBJ1-1, with 10 bases aligning to TRBD1. CDR3 length equals 15 residues. Germline loops: CDR1 DFQATT, CDR2 SNEGSKA (reference sequence). The junction had 12 bases not matched to a gene; V was cut back by 6 bases and J by 5 bases. CDR3 region: CSAPSWTGGRTEAFF. The DNA of the CDR3 is TGCAGTGCCCCATCCTGGACAGGGGGTCGGACTGAAGCTTTCTTT.

This clonotype was detected a few times. This chain connects TRBV12-3 or TRBV12-4 to TRBJ2-6, with 9 bases fitting TRBD1. Trimming removed 3 bases from V and 2 bases from J; junction bases left unmatched: 2. CDR3 length: 16 amino acids. The CDR3: CASSFGTGTGANVLTF. The CDR3 DNA reads as TGTGCCAGCAGTTTCGGGACAGGGACTGGGGCCAACGTCCTGACTTTC.

This chain uses TRBV6-1 with TRBJ2-3; no clear D. The germline V and J ends were trimmed by 8 bases and 6 bases, with 15 bases remaining between them. The CDR3 covers 13 residues. The germline V gene encodes CDR1 MNHNS and CDR2 SASEGT. As DNA, the CDR3 is TGTGCCAGCGGCCCTTGGGGTTCCGATACGCAGTATTTT. Translating gives CASGPWGSDTQYF.

The J gene is TRBJ2-7, the V gene TRBV7-9; possible D gene TRBD2, 5 bases. The CDR3 has 13 residues. V was trimmed by 11 bases and J by 2 bases, leaving 16 bases between them. CDR1 SEHNR and CDR2 FQNEAQ come from the germline V gene (reference sequence). The CDR3: CAWGGSNTYEQYF. In DNA form, the CDR3 reads TGTGCCTGGGGTGGGAGTAACACCTACGAGCAGTACTTC. Drawing the rest from reference TRBV7-9 and TRBJ2-7, the complete variable domain is DTGVSQNPRHKITKRGQNVTFRCDPISEHNRLYWYRQTLGQGPEFLTYFQNEAQLEKSRLLSDRFSAERPKGSFSTLEIQRTEQGDSAMYLCAWGGSNTYEQYFGPGTRLTVT.

This clonotype was seen ten or more times. The J gene is TRBJ2-1, the V gene TRBV20-1; 14 bases are a match to TRBD2. The CDR3 sequence is 15 residues long. The germline V gene encodes CDR1 DFQATT and CDR2 SNEGSKA (reference sequence). Losses at the gene ends were 1 base for V and 15 bases for J; bases not matched to a gene: 11. CDR3 nucleotides: TGCAGTGCTAGAGCCCCCGGACTAGCGGGAGGTTTGCGGTTCTTC. This encodes CSARAPGLAGGLRFF.

The sample holds a few counts of this clonotype. V and J are TRBV4-2 and TRBJ2-7; the match to TRBD1 covers 8 bases. CDR3 size: 14 residues. Trimming removed 4 bases from V and 3 bases from J; junction bases left unmatched: 5. The V gene's germline CDR1 is LGHNA and CDR2 YNFKEQ. The CDR3 reads CASSPDRAYYEQYF. CDR3 DNA sequence: TGTGCCAGCAGCCCGGACAGGGCTTACTACGAGCAGTACTTC.

The rearrangement uses TRBV7-2 and TRBJ2-5, with D tentatively TRBD1 (6 bases). Germline values: CDR1 SGHTA, CDR2 FQGNSA. V was trimmed by 8 bases and J by 2 bases, leaving 15 bases between them. This CDR3 comprises 14 residues. Here the CDR3 DNA reads TGTGCCAGCGAACGACGCAGGGGACAAGAGACCCAGTACTTC. Amino acid sequence: CASERRRGQETQYF.

This clonotype was observed a few times. The chain combines TRBV5-1 with TRBJ2-7; D gene unclear. Germline CDR1 reads SGHRS; CDR2 reads YFSETQ. CDR3 size: 14 residues. V shed 4 bases and J shed 5 bases, with 16 bases lying between them. This chain's CDR3 is CASSPGSFSHEQYF. CDR3 nucleotide sequence: TGCGCCAGCAGCCCCGGGTCGTTCAGCCACGAGCAGTACTTC. Drawing the rest from reference TRBV5-1 and TRBJ2-7, the complete variable domain is KAGVTQTPRYLIKTRGQQVTLSCSPISGHRSVSWYQQTPGQGLQFLFEYFSETQRNKGNFPGRFSGRQFSNSRSEMNVSTLELGDSALYLCASSPGSFSHEQYFGPGTRLTVT.

The J gene is TRBJ2-3, the V gene TRBV24-1, with D possibly TRBD1 on 6 matching bases. CDR3 length: 15 residues. CDR1 and CDR2 from the germline V gene are KGHDR and SFDVKD. V lost 2 bases to trimming and J lost 5 bases, with 13 bases between them. Written as DNA, the CDR3 is TGTGCCACCAGTGATTATAGGGGGAGAAGAGATACGCAGTATTTT. This gives the protein CATSDYRGRRDTQYF.

This chain links TRBV7-2 with TRBJ1-5, with D unclear. Germline V gene data show CDR1 as SGHTA and CDR2 as FQGNSA. V was cut by 5 bases and J by 0 bases, with 8 bases left in between. CDR3 length: 14 residues. The chain's CDR3 is CASSQEISNQPQHF. CDR3 in DNA: TGTGCCAGCAGCCAGGAGATTAGCAATCAGCCCCAGCATTTT.

This clonotype was found many times. This chain connects TRBV5-1 to TRBJ2-3, with TRBD2 matching over 13 bases. V lost 3 bases, J lost 8 bases, and 18 bases stayed unmatched. The CDR3 length is 19 residues. CDR1 and CDR2 from the germline V gene are SGHRS and YFSETQ. CDR3 coding DNA: TGCGCCAGCAGCTCGGGGGTACCGGGACTAGCGGGATCTAACCCTACGCAGTATTTT. It encodes CASSSGVPGLAGSNPTQYF.

The sample holds a few counts of this clonotype. In DNA form, the CDR3 reads TGTGCCAGCAGCCAAGATCTTTGGTCCTATGAGCAGTTCTTC. This gives the protein CASSQDLWSYEQFF. V usage is TRBV3-1 and J usage is TRBJ2-1; D not resolved. V was clipped by 0 bases and J by 8 bases, with 11 bases between them. The length of the CDR3 is 14 residues. Germline V CDR1 and CDR2: LGHDT, YNNKEL (reference sequence).

The chain has TRBV5-1 and TRBJ2-3; the D gene is possibly TRBD2 (5 bases). Trimming shortened V by 2 bases and J by 4 bases, and 17 bases separated the two germline ends. Germline CDR1 is SGHRS and CDR2 is YFSETQ. The CDR3 has 16 residues. This chain's CDR3 is CASSLLGAPKADTQYF. For the CDR3, the DNA is TGCGCCAGCAGCTTACTGGGAGCGCCTAAGGCAGATACGCAGTATTTT. The full variable domain, in which reference TRBV5-1 and TRBJ2-3 provide the parts outside the CDR3, is KAGVTQTPRYLIKTRGQQVTLSCSPISGHRSVSWYQQTPGQGLQFLFEYFSETQRNKGNFPGRFSGRQFSNSRSEMNVSTLELGDSALYLCASSLLGAPKADTQYFGPGTRLTVL.

This clonotype has only a few counts. The chain is built from TRBV9 and TRBJ2-1; perhaps TRBD2 as D (6 bases). Trimming left V 0 bases short and J 0 bases short, with 16 bases between. The CDR3 contains 18 residues. Per germline, CDR1 SGDLS and CDR2 YYNGEE. CDR3 DNA sequence: TGTGCCAGCAGCGTAGGGCTCTTCTTCGGGAGCTCCTACAATGAGCAGTTCTTC. The encoded protein is CASSVGLFFGSSYNEQFF.

This clonotype was counted between two and nine times. This chain uses TRBV11-2 with TRBJ1-1; 8 nucleotides line up with TRBD1. Trimming cost V 9 bases and J 5 bases; bases outside gene matches: 11. Germline CDR1 SGHAT, CDR2 FQNNGV. The CDR3 length is 14 residues. The CDR3 DNA is TGTGCCAGTAGGGGGGGACAGGCGGGGACTGAAGCTTTCTTT. Protein: CASRGGQAGTEAFF.

V and J are TRBV5-4 and TRBJ2-5; D is undetermined. CDR1 SGHNT and CDR2 YYREEE come from the germline V gene (reference sequence). The V end was cut by 0 bases, the J end by 7 bases, with 16 bases between. The CDR3 contains 15 residues. The CDR3 nucleotides read TGTGCCAGCAGCTTGGAGGTGATGGGGTTCGGGACCCAGTACTTC. Protein sequence: CASSLEVMGFGTQYF.

J is TRBJ1-2 and V is TRBV20-1; D not certain. Germline-derived CDR1 and CDR2 are DFQATT and SNEGSKA (reference sequence). Trimming shortened V by 3 bases and J by 3 bases, and 11 bases separated the two germline ends. The CDR3 covers 13 residues. The CDR3 DNA reads TGCAGTGCTAGTGATAGGGCCCACTATGGCTACACCTTC. It translates to CSASDRAHYGYTF.

The genes are TRBV18 and TRBJ1-2, with 7 bases that match TRBD1. Germline CDR1 and CDR2: KGHSH and LQKENI. V was pared by 5 bases and J by 4 bases, with 10 bases of the junction left unmatched. CDR3 size: 15 residues. CDR3 bases: TGTGCCAGCTCATCAGACAGGGAGAGGAGCTATGGCTACACCTTC. Translation gives CASSSDRERSYGYTF.

In its sample, this clonotype was seen a few times. This chain links TRBV3-1 with TRBJ1-5; the D is unclear. Germline lookup yields CDR1 LGHDT and CDR2 YNNKEL (reference sequence). The length of the CDR3 is 12 residues. V lost 3 bases and J 6 bases, leaving 6 bases between the germline ends. The CDR3 bases are TGTGCCAGCAGCCAGGGAGTTCAGCCCCAGCATTTT. It yields the protein CASSQGVQPQHF. Looking up the rest from reference TRBV3-1 and TRBJ1-5 gives the full variable domain: DTAVSQTPKYLVTQMGNDKSIKCEQNLGHDTMYWYKQDSKKFLKIMFSYNNKELIINETVPNRFSPKSPDKAHLNLHINSLELGDSAVYFCASSQGVQPQHFGDGTRLSIL.